The 30 T cell receptor beta chains reported below all come from one sample, sequenced in a study of glioma-infiltrating T cells. The iRepertoire nested amplicon-rescue multiplex PCR amplified TCR alpha and beta CDR3s from RNA. TCRdb independently ran MiXCR on the multiplex PCR reads; one entry per CDR3 protein. This table has around 350,000 distinct CDR3 sequences, roughly two fifths appearing once. The sample comprised glioma tissue, nonneoplastic brain tissue, or PBMCs (not recorded which). The receptors shown here come from a human donor with low-grade glioma or glioblastoma, undergoing nonglioma brain surgery, or in good health (not recorded which).

The chain carries TRBV7-2 and TRBJ1-2; D uncertain. CDR1 SGHTA and CDR2 FQGNSA come from the germline V gene. The ends were cut back, 3 bases at V and 8 bases at J, with 13 bases in the middle. CDR3 length equals 13 residues. The CDR3: CASSLMGSGGYTF. The DNA for the CDR3 is TGTGCCAGCAGCTTGATGGGCTCGGGAGGCTACACCTTC.

In regard to this clonotype: This sequence may be a read error, since a much larger clone differs from it by one base. The V call is TRBV20-1, the J call TRBJ1-1, with no clear D. Looked up from germline, CDR1 is DFQATT and CDR2 is SNEGSKA (reference sequence). The CDR3 length is 12 residues. The CDR3 bases are TGCGGTGAAGTTTACATGAACACTGAAGCTTTCTTT. Translation gives CGEVYMNTEAFF.

The chain joins TRBV20-1 to TRBJ1-1; maybe TRBD1 (5 bases). V lost 1 base to trimming and J lost 6 bases, with 12 bases between them. CDR3 length: 13 residues. Germline CDR1 is DFQATT and CDR2 is SNEGSKA (reference sequence). Here the CDR3 DNA reads TGCAGTGCTAGAGCATCACGGGGGGCTGAAGCTTTCTTT. Its translation: CSARASRGAEAFF.

The V gene is TRBV29-1, the J gene TRBJ2-1; 7 bases fit TRBD1. CDR1 and CDR2 (germline): SQVTM, ANQGSEA. The V segment lost 4 bases and the J segment 4 bases; nucleotides outside the gene matches: 7. CDR3 size: 14 residues. CDR3 sequence reads: CSVGWRTGYNEQFF. DNA of the CDR3: TGCAGCGTTGGATGGCGGACAGGTTACAATGAGCAGTTCTTC.

Only a few counts were recorded for this clonotype. This chain connects TRBV27 to TRBJ2-7, with unresolved D. The CDR3 is 14 residues long. Germline V CDR1 and CDR2: MNHEY, SMNVEV (reference sequence). Trimming cost V 8 bases and J 0 bases, with 14 bases left between them. Written as DNA, the CDR3 is TGTGCCAGCGCTGTTCCAAGCCCCTCCTACGAGCAGTACTTC. Its protein product is CASAVPSPSYEQYF.

This clonotype was found a few times. CDR3: CASSKVQGEKEQFF. In DNA, the CDR3 is TGCGCCAGCAGCAAAGTACAGGGGGAGAAGGAGCAGTTCTTC. The chain has TRBV4-1 and TRBJ2-1; 8 nucleotides align to TRBD1. The CDR3 extends over 14 amino acids. Germline V CDR1 and CDR2: MGHRA, YSYEKL. J lost 10 bases, V lost 5 bases, and 10 bases had no gene match.

About this clonotype itself: A much larger clone is a single base away; this may be a read error. V gene TRBV6-2 or TRBV6-3 combines with J gene TRBJ2-7; 7 bases line up with TRBD1. Germline V gene lookup returns CDR1 MNHEY and CDR2 SVGEGT. V shed 5 bases, J shed 2 bases, and the junction held 6 bases outside the gene matches. The length of the CDR3 is 14 residues. CDR3: CASSRDRHPYEQYF. In DNA, the CDR3 is TGTGCCAGCAGTCGGGACAGACATCCCTACGAGCAGTACTTC.

This clonotype has ten or more counts. V and J are TRBV6-1 and TRBJ2-7; a possible D gene is TRBD1 (6 bases). CDR1 and CDR2 from the germline V gene are MNHNS and SASEGT. V lost 5 bases and J lost 6, with 20 bases in between. There are 15 residues in the CDR3. The CDR3 DNA reads as TGTGCCAGCAGTAGGACAGACTACACCCCTCGCGAGCAGTACTTC. Its translation: CASSRTDYTPREQYF.

This chain connects TRBV4-1 to TRBJ2-7, with 7 bases fitting TRBD2. The CDR3 is made up of 15 amino acids. The germline CDR1 and CDR2 sequences are MGHRA and YSYEKL. V dropped 1 base and J dropped 4; count of bases not matched to a gene: 7. In nucleotides, the CDR3 is TGCGCCAGCAGCCAAGGCGGCGGGAGCTTTTACGAGCAGTACTTC. Residues: CASSQGGGSFYEQYF.

A remark on this clonotype: This may arise from a read error, as a much more abundant clone is one base away. This rearrangement joins TRBV28 to TRBJ2-2; possibly TRBD2 for D (5 bases). In germline, CDR1 is MDHEN, CDR2 SYDVKM. The CDR3 extends over 13 amino acids. This CDR3 reads CASSLYQTGERFF. DNA for the CDR3: TGTGCCAGCAGTTTATACCAGACCGGGGAGCGGTTTTTT.

This clonotype was recorded a few times. The V and J genes are TRBV6-6 and TRBJ2-3, with D hard to call. CDR3 length: 13 amino acids. CDR1 and CDR2 from the germline V gene are MNHNY and SVGAGI (reference sequence). The ends were cut back, 2 bases at V and 4 bases at J, with 7 bases in the middle. The CDR3 here is CASSYGVADTQYF. The CDR3 coding sequence is TGTGCCAGCAGTTACGGGGTGGCAGATACGCAGTATTTT.

A word on this clonotype: A much bigger clone sits one base away, suggesting this may be a read error. The chain couples TRBV27 to TRBJ2-7; 8 bases are a match to TRBD1. Germline V gene data show CDR1 as MNHEY and CDR2 as SMNVEV (reference sequence). The CDR3 totals 15 residues. The ends lost 5 bases at V and 4 bases at J; junction bases unmatched: 10. CDR3 nucleotides: TGTGCCAGCAGTCGTACCGGGACAGGCCCTTACGAGCAGTACTTC. Residues: CASSRTGTGPYEQYF.

The sample holds many counts of this clonotype. The rearrangement joins TRBV20-1 to TRBJ1-2; D remains unclear. The CDR3 has 10 residues. V was shortened by 5 bases and J by 4 bases, with 5 bases between the two germline ends. The germline V gene has CDR1 DFQATT and CDR2 SNEGSKA (reference sequence). This CDR3 is CSAGVYGYTF. CDR3 bases: TGCAGTGCTGGGGTCTATGGCTACACCTTC.

This clonotype appeared many times. The V and J genes are TRBV20-1 and TRBJ1-1; TRBD1 is a possible D gene (5 bases). The CDR3 sequence is 14 residues long. Deletions cut 1 base from V and 1 base from J, with 10 bases between. CDR1 and CDR2 from the germline V gene are DFQATT and SNEGSKA (reference sequence). The CDR3 here is CSARGGDSNTEAFF. Here the CDR3 DNA reads TGCAGTGCTAGAGGGGGGGATTCGAACACTGAAGCTTTCTTT.

V gene TRBV15 combines with J gene TRBJ1-2; D is undetermined. The CDR3 has 13 amino acids. The germline CDR1 and CDR2 sequences are LNHNV and YYDKDF (reference sequence). The V gene lost 4 bases and the J gene lost 10 bases, with 16 bases spanning the gap. CDR3 nucleotide sequence: TGTGCCACCAGCACCCGTGTCCCGGAATTCTACACCTTC. This codes for CATSTRVPEFYTF.

The chain is built from TRBV7-2 and TRBJ1-5; 9 bases agree with TRBD1. This CDR3 has 13 residues. Germline CDR1 reads SGHTA; CDR2 reads FQGNSA. V shed 5 bases and J 7 bases; nucleotides not matched to a gene: 3. The CDR3 loop is CASSRDRDQPQHF. The CDR3 nucleotides read TGTGCCAGCAGCCGGGACAGGGACCAGCCCCAGCATTTT. Full variable domain (outside the CDR3, taken from reference TRBV7-2 and TRBJ1-5): GAGVSQSPSNKVTEKGKDVELRCDPISGHTALYWYRQSLGQGLEFLIYFQGNSAPDKSGLPSDRFSAERTGGSVSTLTIQRTQQEDSAVYLCASSRDRDQPQHFGDGTRLSIL.

This clonotype was recorded once. Since a much larger clone is just one base distant, this may be a read error. The chain recombines TRBV28 with TRBJ2-1, with D perhaps TRBD1 (6 bases). The J call is uncertain, as TRBJ2-7 better fits the DNA end. The CDR3 has 16 residues. Germline values: CDR1 MDHEN, CDR2 SYDVKM. The CDR3 is CASIPPTQTGDYEQYF. CDR3 nucleotides: TGTGCCAGCATCCCCCCCACTCAGACAGGTGACTACGAGCAGTACTTC.

V is TRBV5-6 and J is TRBJ2-5; 12 nucleotides match TRBD2. CDR3 length: 16 amino acids. Germline-derived CDR1 and CDR2 are SGHDT and YYEEEE. V dropped 2 bases and J dropped 3; count of bases not matched to a gene: 5. The CDR3 bases are TGTGCCAGCAGCTTACTAGCGGGAGGCTCGGAAGAGACCCAGTACTTC. Translation: CASSLLAGGSEETQYF.

V and J are TRBV7-2 and TRBJ2-7; possible D gene TRBD2, 5 bases. V gave up 0 bases and J gave up 1 base, with 16 bases separating them. This CDR3 has 17 amino acids. In germline, CDR1 is SGHTA, CDR2 FQGNSA. CDR3 in DNA: TGTGCCAGCAGCTTAGCGGGAACTAGGAGGAGGTCCTACGAGCAGTACTTC. Translated: CASSLAGTRRRSYEQYF.

This clonotype has more than one count but fewer than ten. The gene calls are TRBV28 and TRBJ1-4, with D tentatively TRBD1 (5 bases). The V end was cut by 5 bases, the J end by 11 bases, with 15 bases between. The germline gives CDR1 MDHEN, CDR2 SYDVKM. This CDR3 spans 13 amino acids. The chain's CDR3 is CASSLIQGRKLFF. CDR3 nucleotide sequence: TGTGCCAGCAGTCTCATCCAGGGCAGGAAACTGTTTTTT.

For this clonotype: One base away lies a much larger clone, so this may be a sequencing read error. This chain uses TRBV6-8 with TRBJ1-2; D call uncertain. Germline lookup yields CDR1 MNHGY and CDR2 SAAAGT. Trimming removed 0 bases from V and 3 bases from J, with 11 bases in between. The CDR3 length is 15 residues. In DNA, the CDR3 is TGTGCCAGCAGTTACTCCGCAGGCTCTTACTATGGCTACACCTTC. It translates to CASSYSAGSYYGYTF.

This clonotype showed up just a few times. The rearrangement uses TRBV7-8 and TRBJ2-5, with 8 nucleotides matching TRBD1. The CDR3 is made up of 15 amino acids. CDR1 and CDR2 (germline): SGHVS, FQNEAQ. V lost 3 bases to trimming and J lost 5 bases; unmatched junction nucleotides: 8. In nucleotides, the CDR3 is TGTGCCAGCAGCTTCCTAGGTACAGGGGGTGAGACCCAGTACTTC. Its protein product is CASSFLGTGGETQYF.

The J gene is TRBJ1-5, the V gene TRBV6-5, with D hard to call. V lost 2 bases, J lost 3 bases, and 8 bases lay in between. Germline CDR1 and CDR2: MNHEY and SVGAGI. There are 14 residues in the CDR3. CDR3 residues: CASSYGTTNQPQHF. CDR3 in DNA: TGTGCCAGCAGTTACGGCACCACCAATCAGCCCCAGCATTTT.

This clonotype was seen once. A read error may be the cause here, since a much bigger clone is one base away. This rearrangement joins TRBV20-1 to TRBJ1-1, with unresolved D. This CDR3 has 12 residues. Germline V gene sequence: CDR1 DFQATT, CDR2 SNEGSKA (reference sequence). CDR3 protein: CSASEGNTKAFF. The CDR3 DNA reads as TGCAGTGCTAGCGAGGGCAACACTAAAGCTTTCTTT.

Worth noting for this clonotype: Relative to the germline gene, one junction end is altered; a read error may explain this. The chain is built from TRBV4-2 and TRBJ1-5, with 7 bases lining up with TRBD1. Germline loops: CDR1 LGHNA, CDR2 YNFKEQ. The CDR3 covers 17 residues. This chain's CDR3 is CASSQKTGLYSNQTQHF. The DNA for the CDR3 is TGTGCCAGCAGCCAAAAGACAGGGCTTTATAGCAATCAGACCCAGCATTTT.

V usage is TRBV20-1 and J usage is TRBJ2-5; D is unresolved. The V gene lost 6 bases and the J gene lost 2 bases, with 7 bases spanning the gap. CDR1 is DFQATT, CDR2 SNEGSKA, per germline (reference sequence). This CDR3 spans 11 amino acids. The CDR3 protein is CSAGWQETQYF. The CDR3 DNA is TGCAGTGCAGGGTGGCAAGAGACCCAGTACTTC.

This clonotype has ten or more counts. This chain joins TRBV4-3 and TRBJ2-7, with 9 bases matching TRBD1. Germline CDR1 LGHNA, CDR2 YSLEER. The CDR3 loop spans 13 amino acids. Trimming took 8 bases from V and 5 from J; bases not matched to a gene: 7. This CDR3 is CASGRDRVHEQYF. CDR3 DNA sequence: TGCGCCAGCGGACGGGACAGGGTACACGAGCAGTACTTC.

There are many counts of this clonotype. Here the CDR3 DNA reads TGTGCCAGCAGCATACGGACAGGGCGAGTCGCTGAAGCTTTCTTT. Protein: CASSIRTGRVAEAFF. The chain recombines TRBV7-2 with TRBJ1-1, with 8 bases that match TRBD1. The V segment lost 5 bases and the J segment 6 bases; nucleotides outside the gene matches: 11. Germline assignment: CDR1 SGHTA and CDR2 FQGNSA. The CDR3 sequence is 15 residues long. The full variable domain, completed using reference TRBV7-2 and TRBJ1-1, is GAGVSQSPSNKVTEKGKDVELRCDPISGHTALYWYRQSLGQGLEFLIYFQGNSAPDKSGLPSDRFSAERTGGSVSTLTIQRTQQEDSAVYLCASSIRTGRVAEAFFGQGTRLTVV.

This clonotype was observed many times. The genes are TRBV28 and TRBJ2-1; D possibly uses TRBD1 or TRBD2 (6 bases each). V was trimmed by 4 bases and J by 5 bases, leaving 18 bases between them. CDR1 MDHEN and CDR2 SYDVKM come from the germline V gene. The CDR3 contains 16 residues. CDR3 sequence (DNA): TGTGCCAGCAGTTCCCCCTGGGGCGGGACAAACAATGAGCAGTTCTTC. Its translation: CASSSPWGGTNNEQFF.

This clonotype was counted many times. The V and J genes are TRBV28 and TRBJ1-5, with 8 bases matching TRBD1. CDR3 size: 15 residues. The V gene end was trimmed by 10 bases and the J gene end by 1 base; junction bases not matched to a gene: 9. CDR1 is MDHEN and CDR2 is SYDVKM in the germline V gene. CDR3 loop: CATRTQGASNQPQHF. Written as DNA, the CDR3 is TGTGCCACCAGGACCCAGGGGGCAAGCAATCAGCCCCAGCATTTT.